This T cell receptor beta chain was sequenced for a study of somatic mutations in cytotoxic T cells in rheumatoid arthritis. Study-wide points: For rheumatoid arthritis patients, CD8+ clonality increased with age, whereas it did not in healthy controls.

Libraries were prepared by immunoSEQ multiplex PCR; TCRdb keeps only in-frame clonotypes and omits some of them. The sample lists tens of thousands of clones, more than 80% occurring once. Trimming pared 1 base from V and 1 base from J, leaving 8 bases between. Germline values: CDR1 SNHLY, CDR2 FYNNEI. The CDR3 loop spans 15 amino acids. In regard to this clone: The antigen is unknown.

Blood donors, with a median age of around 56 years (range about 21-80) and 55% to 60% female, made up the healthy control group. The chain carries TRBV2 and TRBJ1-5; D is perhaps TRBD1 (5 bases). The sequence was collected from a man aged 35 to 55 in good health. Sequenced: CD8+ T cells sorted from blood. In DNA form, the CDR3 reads TGTGCCAGCAGTGAAGGGGCAGGGAGCAATCAGCCCCAGCATTTT. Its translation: CASSEGAGSNQPQHF. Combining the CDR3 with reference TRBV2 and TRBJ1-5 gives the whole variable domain EPEVTQTPSHQVTQMGQEVILRCVPISNHLYFYWYRQILGQKVEFLVSFYNNEISEKSEIFDDQFSVERPDGSNFTLKIRSTKLEDSAMYFCASSEGAGSNQPQHFGDGTRLSIL.